Each of the 29 T cell receptor beta chains below was sequenced from the same sample in a study of blood T cell repertoires in COVID-19. Clones were sequenced by immunoSEQ multiplex PCR, and TCRdb holds only the in-frame ones, with some missing. The sample has more than 200,000 clones, roughly 83% seen once. Sequencing was carried out using peripheral blood. All receptors derive from a man older than 75 with acute or convalescent COVID-19.

V usage is TRBV2 and J usage is TRBJ1-1, with 8 bases fitting TRBD1. Germline loops: CDR1 SNHLY, CDR2 FYNNEI. The CDR3 extends over 15 amino acids. J was trimmed by 1 base and V by 6 bases; bases with no gene match: 7. CDR3: CASRNSGTGNTEAFF. CDR3 nucleotide sequence: TGTGCCAGCAGAAACTCCGGGACAGGGAACACTGAAGCTTTCTTT.

V is TRBV19 and J is TRBJ1-6; TRBD1 agrees at 7 bases. V was pared by 0 bases and J by 4 bases, with 3 bases of the junction left unmatched. The CDR3 covers 16 residues. Germline V gene sequence: CDR1 LNHDA, CDR2 SQIVND (reference sequence). The CDR3 sequence is CASSIDRQGYNSPLHF. The CDR3 DNA follows: TGTGCCAGTAGTATAGATCGACAGGGTTATAATTCACCCCTCCACTTT. Drawing the rest from reference TRBV19 and TRBJ1-6, the complete variable domain is DGGITQSPKYLFRKEGQNVTLSCEQNLNHDAMYWYRQDPGQGLRLIYYSQIVNDFQKGDIAEGYSVSREKKESFPLTVTSAQKNPTAFYLCASSIDRQGYNSPLHFGNGTRLTVT.

The rearrangement joins TRBV19 to TRBJ1-3, with 9 positions matching TRBD1. Looked up from germline, CDR1 is LNHDA and CDR2 is SQIVND (reference sequence). V shed 4 bases, J shed 8 bases, and the junction held 6 bases outside the gene matches. CDR3 length: 14 residues. This chain's CDR3 is CASSTDRGLDTIYF. The CDR3 nucleotides are TGTGCCAGTAGTACGGACAGGGGATTGGACACCATATATTTT.

V usage is TRBV5-6 and J usage is TRBJ1-2, with 8 bases aligning to TRBD1. There are 15 residues in the CDR3. The germline V gene encodes CDR1 SGHDT and CDR2 YYEEEE. V lost 3 bases, J lost 4 bases, and 8 bases stayed unmatched. CDR3 sequence reads: CASSSTGGDGYGYTF. The CDR3, as DNA: TGTGCCAGCAGCTCTACAGGGGGAGACGGCTATGGCTACACCTTC.

This clone was detected once. The chain employs TRBV5-1 and TRBJ2-1; TRBD2 matches 7 bases. Germline V gene lookup returns CDR1 SGHRS and CDR2 YFSETQ. This CDR3 spans 14 amino acids. V trimming: 0 bases; J trimming: 6 bases; junction bases outside the gene matches: 3. The CDR3 DNA is TGCGCCAGCAGCTTGGGCGGGAGTTCCAATGAGCAGTTCTTC. It encodes CASSLGGSSNEQFF.

This chain links TRBV5-8 with TRBJ1-5, with 12 bases lining up with TRBD1. Germline V CDR1 and CDR2: SGHTS, YDEGEE. With 3 bases clipped from V and 5 bases from J, the junction kept 15 bases outside the gene matches. The CDR3 length is 19 residues. The CDR3 DNA is TGTGCCAGCAGCTCGCTACTAGACCGGGACAGGGGGCTCGATCAGCCCCAGCATTTT. Translating gives CASSSLLDRDRGLDQPQHF.

The chain employs TRBV11-2 and TRBJ2-6; TRBD1 agrees at 11 bases. Germline V gene data show CDR1 as SGHAT and CDR2 as FQNNGV. The CDR3 consists of 20 residues. Trimming at V came to 0 bases and at J to 2 bases, leaving 9 bases not matched to a gene. The CDR3 sequence: CASSLEGRTGGYAGANVLTF. CDR3 nucleotide sequence: TGTGCCAGCAGCTTAGAAGGGAGGACAGGGGGCTATGCTGGGGCCAACGTCCTGACTTTC.

J is TRBJ2-3 and V is TRBV24-1; TRBD2 agrees at 8 bases. The CDR3 has 15 residues. CDR1 KGHDR and CDR2 SFDVKD come from the germline V gene. J lost 3 bases, V lost 1 base, and 2 bases had no gene match. CDR3 loop: CATSDLLAGTDTQYF. CDR3 sequence (DNA): TGTGCCACCAGTGATTTATTAGCGGGAACAGATACGCAGTATTTT.

There are a few counts of this clone. This chain uses TRBV15 with TRBJ2-1, with D possibly being TRBD1 (6 bases). The CDR3 has 15 amino acids. Per germline, CDR1 LNHNV and CDR2 YYDKDF (reference sequence). V was shortened by 6 bases and J by 8 bases, with 20 bases between the two germline ends. This chain's CDR3 is CATRPTTGLWDEQFF. CDR3 DNA: TGTGCCACCAGACCGACCACAGGGCTTTGGGATGAGCAGTTCTTC. The complete variable domain, with remaining parts taken from reference TRBV15 and TRBJ2-1, reads DAMVIQNPRYQVTQFGKPVTLSCSQTLNHNVMYWYQQKSSQAPKLLFHYYDKDFNNEADTPDNFQSRRPNTSFCFLDIRSPGLGDTAMYLCATRPTTGLWDEQFFGPGTRLTVL.

V is TRBV6-5 and J is TRBJ2-3; a weak D match, TRBD1 (5 bases). This CDR3 comprises 14 residues. V lost 8 bases and J 6 bases, leaving 18 bases between the germline ends. CDR1 is MNHEY, CDR2 SVGAGI, per germline. In DNA form, the CDR3 reads TGTGCCAGCGTGGACACCCAAGGCCGGGATACGCAGTATTTT. Translation: CASVDTQGRDTQYF.

This clone was seen only once. The chain is built from TRBV24-1 and TRBJ2-5; TRBD1 agrees at 10 bases. In germline, CDR1 is KGHDR, CDR2 SFDVKD. V was pared by 2 bases and J by 4 bases, with 3 bases of the junction left unmatched. The CDR3 is made up of 15 amino acids. The CDR3 loop is CATSDSGTGVETQYF. CDR3 nucleotide sequence: TGTGCCACCAGTGATTCCGGGACAGGGGTAGAGACCCAGTACTTC.

This chain links TRBV5-5 with TRBJ1-5; perhaps TRBD1 as D (6 bases). CDR1 and CDR2 (germline): SGHKS, YYEKEE (reference sequence). Trimming removed 4 bases at V and 0 bases at J, with 17 bases between. The CDR3 is 17 amino acids. In DNA form, the CDR3 reads TGTGCCAGCAGCCCAATTCCACGACAGGTTAGCAATCAGCCCCAGCATTTT. Its protein product is CASSPIPRQVSNQPQHF.

The chain employs TRBV5-1 and TRBJ2-2; D perhaps matches TRBD1 (5 bases). The CDR3 covers 16 residues. CDR1 and CDR2 from the germline V gene are SGHRS and YFSETQ. Trimming took off 2 bases at V and 0 bases at J, with 11 bases between the two ends. CDR3 protein: CASSLLDTANTGELFF. The CDR3 DNA follows: TGCGCCAGCAGCTTACTGGACACCGCGAACACCGGGGAGCTGTTTTTT. Complete variable domain (other parts from reference TRBV5-1 and TRBJ2-2): KAGVTQTPRYLIKTRGQQVTLSCSPISGHRSVSWYQQTPGQGLQFLFEYFSETQRNKGNFPGRFSGRQFSNSRSEMNVSTLELGDSALYLCASSLLDTANTGELFFGEGSRLTVL.

V usage is TRBV5-4 and J usage is TRBJ2-7; 7 positions match TRBD2. Germline V gives CDR1 SGHNT, CDR2 YYREEE (reference sequence). V gave up 4 bases and J gave up 0 bases; unmatched junction bases: 10. The CDR3 runs 16 residues. In DNA, the CDR3 is TGTGCCAGCAGCCGTCGGAGCGGGGAGAGCTCCTACGAGCAGTACTTC. Its protein product is CASSRRSGESSYEQYF.

The count of this clone is one. The chain recombines TRBV6-5 with TRBJ2-2, with 9 bases matching TRBD2. The length of the CDR3 is 14 residues. Unmatched junction bases numbered 8, after V lost 11 bases and J lost 4 bases. Germline V lookup: CDR1 MNHEY, CDR2 SVGAGI. CDR3 coding DNA: TGTGCCGTAAGGGTGACTAGCGGCACCGGGGAGCTGTTTTTT. It translates to CAVRVTSGTGELFF.

The chain uses TRBV3-1 (or the pseudogene TRBV3-2) and TRBJ2-2; 7 bases align to TRBD2. This CDR3 has 17 residues. Germline V gene sequence: CDR1 LGHDT, CDR2 YNNKEL (reference sequence). V shed 5 bases and J 5 bases; nucleotides not matched to a gene: 14. The CDR3 spells CASSAQGAGVGTGELFF. In DNA, the CDR3 is TGTGCCAGCAGCGCCCAAGGGGCGGGAGTAGGGACCGGGGAGCTGTTTTTT.

This chain joins TRBV9 and TRBJ2-7; the match to TRBD2 covers 14 bases. J gave up 0 bases and V 4 bases, and 9 bases lay outside the gene matches. The CDR3 length is 18 residues. Germline CDR1 reads SGDLS; CDR2 reads YYNGEE. Written as DNA, the CDR3 is TGTGCCAGCAGCCCACGGACTAGCGGGGGGAGAATCTCCTACGAGCAGTACTTC. Translated: CASSPRTSGGRISYEQYF. The full variable domain, with the rest looked up from reference TRBV9 and TRBJ2-7, is DSGVTQTPKHLITATGQRVTLRCSPRSGDLSVYWYQQSLDQGLQFLIQYYNGEERAKGNILERFSAQQFPDLHSELNLSSLELGDSALYFCASSPRTSGGRISYEQYFGPGTRLTVT.

This chain links TRBV7-2 with TRBJ2-7; D is possibly TRBD1 (6 bases). Per germline, CDR1 SGHTA and CDR2 FQGNSA. CDR3 length: 14 amino acids. Trimming pared 5 bases from V and 0 bases from J, leaving 11 bases between. The CDR3 DNA reads as TGTGCCAGCAGCCGGGACATAGGCTCCTACGAGCAGTACTTC. Amino acids: CASSRDIGSYEQYF.

The chain employs TRBV6-6 and TRBJ2-7; TRBD2 aligns across 11 bases. Germline CDR1 reads MNHNY; CDR2 reads SVGAGI (reference sequence). After removal of 5 bases from V and 7 bases from J, the junction contained 28 bases not matched to a gene. The CDR3 has 21 residues. DNA of the CDR3: TGTGCCAGCAGTCCGGACAGGGGTGGACTAGCGGGCCTAGGGTCGGCTTTAGAGCAGTACTTC. It translates to CASSPDRGGLAGLGSALEQYF.

The chain is built from TRBV6-6 and TRBJ1-2, with unresolved D. V lost 2 bases and J lost 4, with 8 bases in between. The CDR3 is 13 residues long. CDR1 is MNHNY and CDR2 is SVGAGI in the germline V gene (reference sequence). The CDR3 coding sequence is TGTGCCAGCAGTTACGCAGTAACCTATGGCTACACCTTC. This encodes CASSYAVTYGYTF.

The genes are TRBV6-5 and TRBJ2-5; TRBD1 might be the D (6 bases). Germline CDR1 and CDR2: MNHEY and SVGAGI. V dropped 6 bases and J dropped 2 bases, with 10 bases sitting between them. The CDR3 totals 13 residues. The CDR3 here is CASRTGTQETQYF. The CDR3 nucleotides read TGTGCCAGCAGAACCGGGACACAAGAGACCCAGTACTTC.

The V call is TRBV11-3, the J call TRBJ1-3; D gene uncertain. The CDR3 has 15 residues. V lost 3 bases and J 0 bases, leaving 9 bases between the germline ends. CDR1 is SGHNT and CDR2 is YENEEA in the germline V gene. The CDR3 loop is CASSFHNSSGNTIYF. The CDR3 nucleotides read TGTGCCAGCAGCTTTCATAACAGCTCTGGAAACACCATATATTTT.

V gene TRBV2 combines with J gene TRBJ2-1, with 8 nucleotides matching TRBD1. CDR1 and CDR2 from the germline V gene are SNHLY and FYNNEI. After removal of 6 bases from V and 3 bases from J, the junction contained 7 bases not matched to a gene. The CDR3 is 15 amino acids. The CDR3 DNA is TGTGCCAGCAGCCTGGACAGGGCACACTACAATGAGCAGTTCTTC. This codes for CASSLDRAHYNEQFF.

The chain uses TRBV20-1 and TRBJ1-2; D is undetermined. V gave up 3 bases and J gave up 7 bases, with 9 bases separating them. The CDR3 runs 11 residues. Germline values: CDR1 DFQATT, CDR2 SNEGSKA (reference sequence). This CDR3 reads CSASQVSGYTF. The CDR3 DNA is TGCAGTGCTAGTCAGGTCTCTGGCTACACCTTC.

The genes are TRBV27 and TRBJ2-2; 8 positions match TRBD1. The CDR3 length is 17 residues. CDR1 and CDR2 from the germline V gene are MNHEY and SMNVEV (reference sequence). The ends lost 2 bases at V and 2 bases at J; junction bases unmatched: 7. The DNA for the CDR3 is TGTGCCAGCAGTTTAGCCGCAGGGGGCTACAACACCGGGGAGCTGTTTTTT. Protein sequence: CASSLAAGGYNTGELFF.

The rearrangement links TRBV2 to TRBJ1-5, with 10 bases that match TRBD1. The length of the CDR3 is 18 residues. Germline CDR1 reads SNHLY; CDR2 reads FYNNEI. After removal of 6 bases from V and 2 bases from J, the junction contained 13 bases not matched to a gene. The CDR3 protein is CASRPGQGTPRGNQPQHF. In DNA, the CDR3 is TGTGCCAGCAGACCGGGACAGGGGACCCCGAGGGGCAATCAGCCCCAGCATTTT.

V and J are TRBV12-5 and TRBJ1-4; 7 bases map to TRBD1. CDR3 size: 17 residues. Unmatched junction bases numbered 9, after V lost 0 bases and J lost 5 bases. Germline V lookup: CDR1 LGHNT, CDR2 FRNRAP. The CDR3 DNA is TGTGCTAGTGGTTTGGTACGAGGGGGCGCAAGAAATGAAAAACTGTTTTTT. Its translation: CASGLVRGGARNEKLFF.

This sequence joins TRBV18 and TRBJ1-2; the D gene is possibly TRBD1 (5 bases). Trimming cost V 3 bases and J 2 bases, with 10 bases left between them. This CDR3 has 14 amino acids. CDR1 KGHSH and CDR2 LQKENI come from the germline V gene. In DNA, the CDR3 is TGTGCCAGCTCACCCACGACAGTCAACTATGGCTACACCTTC. Translated: CASSPTTVNYGYTF.

This rearrangement joins TRBV25-1 to TRBJ2-1, with D perhaps matching TRBD1 (6 bases). The CDR3 is 14 amino acids. The V end was cut by 4 bases, the J end by 4 bases, with 11 bases between. Germline values: CDR1 MGHDK, CDR2 SYGVNS. CDR3 nucleotides: TGTGCCAGCAGTGTCCAGGGGTTATACAATGAGCAGTTCTTC. Translated, it gives CASSVQGLYNEQFF.